The T cell receptor (beta chain) described here comes from a study of T cell repertoires in cytomegalovirus infection. Study overall: Epitope selection comprised recently identified HLA-C-restricted CMV epitopes and well-studied HLA-B-restricted CMV epitopes.

General study points: Dominating the ex vivo response were HLA-C-restricted CMV-specific TCR beta clonotypes.

Turning to this clonotype: Its antigen is as yet unknown.

TCRdb passed the reads through MiXCR, listing each CDR3 protein once. The sample holds approximately 470,000 distinct CDR3 sequences, roughly 46% seen once. Deletions cut 5 bases from V and 8 bases from J, with 13 bases between. Germline V gene sequence: CDR1 LNHNV, CDR2 YYDKDF (reference sequence). CDR3 size: 13 residues. This TCR was recovered from a human donor in good health (CMV status not recorded). Some clones in this sample may be carry-over from other donors' samples. The chain has TRBV15 and TRBJ2-1, with D unclear. The sequencing used cultured PBMCs, collected from culture after CMV antigen stimulation. The CDR3: CATSSPYLDEQFF. The CDR3, as DNA: TGTGCCACCAGCTCTCCCTACTTGGATGAGCAGTTCTTC.